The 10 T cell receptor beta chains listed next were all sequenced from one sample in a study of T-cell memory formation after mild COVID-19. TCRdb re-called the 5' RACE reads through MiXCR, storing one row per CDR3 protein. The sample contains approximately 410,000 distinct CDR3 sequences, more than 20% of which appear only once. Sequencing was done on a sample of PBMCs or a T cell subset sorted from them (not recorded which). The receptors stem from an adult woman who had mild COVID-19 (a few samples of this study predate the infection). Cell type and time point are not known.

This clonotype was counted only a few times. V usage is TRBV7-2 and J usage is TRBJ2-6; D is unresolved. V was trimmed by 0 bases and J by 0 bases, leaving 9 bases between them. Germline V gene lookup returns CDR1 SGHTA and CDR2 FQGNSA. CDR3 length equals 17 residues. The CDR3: CASSLAAVPSGANVLTF. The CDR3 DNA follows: TGTGCCAGCAGCTTAGCAGCCGTACCCTCTGGGGCCAACGTCCTGACTTTC. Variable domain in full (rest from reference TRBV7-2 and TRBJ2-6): GAGVSQSPSNKVTEKGKDVELRCDPISGHTALYWYRQSLGQGLEFLIYFQGNSAPDKSGLPSDRFSAERTGGSVSTLTIQRTQQEDSAVYLCASSLAAVPSGANVLTFGAGSRLTVL.

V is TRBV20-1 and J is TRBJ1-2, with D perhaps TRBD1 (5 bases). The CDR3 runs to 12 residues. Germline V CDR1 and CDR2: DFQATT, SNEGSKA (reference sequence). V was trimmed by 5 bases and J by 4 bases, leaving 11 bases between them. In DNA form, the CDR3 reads TGCAGTGCTCCCGGGAGGGGCTATGGCTACACCTTC. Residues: CSAPGRGYGYTF.

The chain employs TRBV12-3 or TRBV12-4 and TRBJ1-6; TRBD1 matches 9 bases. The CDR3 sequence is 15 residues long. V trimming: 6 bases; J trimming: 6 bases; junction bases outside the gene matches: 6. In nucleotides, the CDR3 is TGTGCCAGCAGGATCTGGGGACAGGGTAATTCACCCCTCCACTTT. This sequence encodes CASRIWGQGNSPLHF.

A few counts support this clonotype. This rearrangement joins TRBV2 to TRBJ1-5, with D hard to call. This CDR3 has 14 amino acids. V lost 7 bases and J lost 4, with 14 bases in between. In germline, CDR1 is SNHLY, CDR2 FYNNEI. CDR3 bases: TGTGCCAGCACGAAGGGAGGGAGGAATCAGCCCCAGCATTTT. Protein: CASTKGGRNQPQHF.

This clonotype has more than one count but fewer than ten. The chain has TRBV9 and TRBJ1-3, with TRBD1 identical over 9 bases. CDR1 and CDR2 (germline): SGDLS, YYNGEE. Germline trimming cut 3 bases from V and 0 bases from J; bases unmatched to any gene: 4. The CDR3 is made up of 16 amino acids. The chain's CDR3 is CASSEDRGSSGNTIYF. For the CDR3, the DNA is TGTGCCAGCAGCGAGGACAGGGGAAGCTCTGGAAACACCATATATTTT.

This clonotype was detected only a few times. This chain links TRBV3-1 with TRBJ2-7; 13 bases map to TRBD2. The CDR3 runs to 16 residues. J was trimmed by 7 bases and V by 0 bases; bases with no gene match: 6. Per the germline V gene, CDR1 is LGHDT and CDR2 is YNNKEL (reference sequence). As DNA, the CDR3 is TGTGCCAGCAGCCAAGATCCGGGACTAGCGGGGAATGAGCAGTACTTC. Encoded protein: CASSQDPGLAGNEQYF.

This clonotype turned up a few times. The CDR3, as DNA: TGTGCCAGCAGCCAATCGGGCCCTCCAGGGGAGACCCAGTACTTC. It translates to CASSQSGPPGETQYF. V is TRBV7-2 and J is TRBJ2-5; a weak D match, TRBD1 (5 bases). Germline V gene sequence: CDR1 SGHTA, CDR2 FQGNSA. This CDR3 has 15 amino acids. The ends were cut back, 5 bases at V and 5 bases at J, with 18 bases in the middle.

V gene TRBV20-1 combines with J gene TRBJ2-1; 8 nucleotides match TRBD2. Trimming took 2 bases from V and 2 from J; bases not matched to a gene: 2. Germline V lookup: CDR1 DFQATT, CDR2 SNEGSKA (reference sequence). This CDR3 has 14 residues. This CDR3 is CSARTSGPYNEQFF. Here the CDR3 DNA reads TGCAGTGCTAGAACTAGCGGTCCCTACAATGAGCAGTTCTTC.

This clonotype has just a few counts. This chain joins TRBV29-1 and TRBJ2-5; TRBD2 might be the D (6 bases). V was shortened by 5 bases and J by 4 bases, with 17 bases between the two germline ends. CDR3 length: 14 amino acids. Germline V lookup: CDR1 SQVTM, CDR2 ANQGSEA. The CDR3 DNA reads TGCAGCGTTTTTATGGGCGGGGTACGAGAGACCCAGTACTTC. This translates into CSVFMGGVRETQYF.

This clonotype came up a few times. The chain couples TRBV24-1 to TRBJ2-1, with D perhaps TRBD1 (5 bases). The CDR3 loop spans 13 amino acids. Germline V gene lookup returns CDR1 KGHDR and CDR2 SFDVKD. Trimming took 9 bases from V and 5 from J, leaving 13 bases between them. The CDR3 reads CATGSDNNNEQFF. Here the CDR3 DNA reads TGTGCCACCGGTTCGGACAATAACAATGAGCAGTTCTTC.